Sequencing of this TCR beta chain was carried out in a study of T cell repertoires in cytomegalovirus infection. Whole-study context: Peptides in the study included HLA-C-restricted and HLA-B-restricted CMV epitopes. CMV infection plus the matching HLA type was flagged by public TCR beta signatures. Overall study results and limits: Dominant in the ex vivo response were TCR beta clonotypes restricted by HLA-C and specific for CMV. There were carriers of CMV plus the relevant HLA, and cumulative public TCR beta family frequency identified them.

TCRdb ran MiXCR on the reads and lists one entry per CDR3 protein. The sample shows some 920,000 distinct CDR3 sequences, less than 35% of them seen only once. This clonotype is categorized as medium-sized (0.01 to 0.1%). Its target is not known. CDR1 and CDR2 (germline): MGHRA, YSYEKL. CDR3 size: 15 residues. V was cut by 3 bases and J by 4 bases, with 15 bases left in between. The sample consisted of cultured CD8+ T cells from PBMCs, taken from culture after CMV antigen stimulation. This sequence was found in a human donor in good health (CMV status not recorded). Some clones in this sample may be carry-over from other donors' samples. V is TRBV4-1 and J is TRBJ1-2; tentative D call: TRBD1 (6 bases). CDR3: CASSHLDRISYGYTF. The CDR3, as DNA: TGCGCCAGCAGCCACTTAGACAGGATCTCCTATGGCTACACCTTC.